These T cell receptor beta chains were read from a single sample in a study of blood T cell repertoires in COVID-19. The protocol was immunoSEQ multiplex PCR, while the TCRdb copy is restricted to in-frame clones and leaves out a portion. This sample carries 120,000 or so clones, over 60% of them seen once, and the ten largest clones take 35% to 40%. Sequencing was carried out using peripheral blood. Receptor source: a man aged 40-49 years with active or convalescent COVID-19. The conserved cysteine and the conserved F or W are not part of the CDR3 here. Clone size is given for some rows only: seen once, a few or many times, or a class if the clone is expanded.

V gene,clone size,J gene,CDR3 protein
TRBV24-1,.,TRBJ2-2,ATSDLIRDREAGELF
TRBV27,.,TRBJ1-4,ASSSRPGRGNEKLF
TRBV29-1,.,TRBJ1-1,SVMAAGTEAF
TRBV28,.,TRBJ1-1,ASSLDREFAEAF
TRBV7-9,few,TRBJ1-1,ASSLGGHNTEAF
TRBV20-1,.,TRBJ1-6,SASFGVASPLH
TRBV7-6,.,TRBJ2-7,ASSLGGTGAYEQY
TRBV7-2,.,TRBJ2-2,ASSKRVQGSPGELF
TRBV27,.,TRBJ1-1,ASRYREITAEAF
TRBV10-3,.,TRBJ2-6,AISESGTGSGANVLT
TRBV28,few,TRBJ1-5,ASAQARQPQH
TRBV6-5,.,TRBJ2-3,ASHLGGPGDTQY
TRBV18,.,TRBJ1-1,ASSPPVNRGEAF
TRBV5-4,.,TRBJ1-2,ASRRWDRARVDGYT
TRBV2,.,TRBJ1-2,ASSPGQGYGYT
TRBV11-1,.,TRBJ1-1,ASSYLAGMRTEAF
TRBV28,.,TRBJ2-7,ASSLVYPGEQY
TRBV18,.,TRBJ2-7,ASSPRTEPYEQY
TRBV11-2,.,TRBJ1-3,ASSLQRSGNTIY
TRBV28,few,TRBJ1-3,ASSSPGGVGNTIY
TRBV5-4,.,TRBJ2-7,ASSQTTSGSLYEQY
TRBV3-1/TRBV3-2,.,TRBJ2-7,ASSPWREGEDEQY
TRBV14,.,TRBJ2-1,ASSQDQGREQF